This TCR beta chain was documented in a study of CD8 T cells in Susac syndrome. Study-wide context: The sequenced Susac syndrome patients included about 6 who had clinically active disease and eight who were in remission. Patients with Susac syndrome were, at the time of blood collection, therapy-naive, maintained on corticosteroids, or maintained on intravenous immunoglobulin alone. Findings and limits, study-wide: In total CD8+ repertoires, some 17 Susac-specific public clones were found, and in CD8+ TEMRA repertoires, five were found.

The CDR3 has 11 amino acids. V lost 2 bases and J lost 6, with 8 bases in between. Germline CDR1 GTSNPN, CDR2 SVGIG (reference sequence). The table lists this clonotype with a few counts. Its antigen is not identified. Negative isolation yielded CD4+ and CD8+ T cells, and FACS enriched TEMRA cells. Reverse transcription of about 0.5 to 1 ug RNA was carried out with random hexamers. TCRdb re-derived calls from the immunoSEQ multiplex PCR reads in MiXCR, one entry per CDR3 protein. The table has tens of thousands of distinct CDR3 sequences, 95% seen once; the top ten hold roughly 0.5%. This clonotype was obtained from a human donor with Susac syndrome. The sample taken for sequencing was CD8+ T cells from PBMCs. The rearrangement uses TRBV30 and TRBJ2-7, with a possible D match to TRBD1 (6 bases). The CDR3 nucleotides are TGTGCCTGGAGTACAGGGAGCGAGCAGTACTTC. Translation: CAWSTGSEQYF.